These 8 T cell receptor beta chains were sequenced from one sample in a study of post-analysis software for immune sequencing data (dated by TCRdb to about 2015). Overall study outcomes, separate from this receptor: Patients showed significantly higher frequencies than controls for a handful of TRBV segments, among them TRBV5-6, TRBV5-1 and TRBV20-1.

Libraries were made using PCR. Sequenced on an Illumina HiSeq 2500. To reduce PCR and sequencing biases, unique molecular identifiers were built into the TCR beta cDNA libraries. Through fastp at Q25 and MiXCR, TCRdb rebuilt clones from the public reads, retaining in-frame beta chains. Rows are unified per CDR3 protein, each entry keeping the most common DNA and genes. The sample records around 770,000 distinct CDR3 sequences, about 45% of which are singletons. Roughly 4.9% of the sample is in the top ten clones. No antigen has been assigned to these receptors. The sample taken for sequencing was blood. The receptor set was obtained from a girl under 18 with multiple sclerosis.

This rearrangement joins TRBV9 to TRBJ2-1; 9 nucleotides agree with TRBD2. Germline assignment: CDR1 SGDLS and CDR2 YYNGEE. Losses at the gene ends were 3 bases for V and 9 bases for J; bases not matched to a gene: 10. CDR3 length: 15 residues. In nucleotides, the CDR3 is TGTGCCAGCAGCGATCGTAGCGGGAGAGTTGTTGAGCAGTTCTTC. It is translated as CASSDRSGRVVEQFF.

CDR3 sequence (DNA): TGCGCCAGCAGCCAAAGTAGGCCTAGCGGATTCCACAATGAGCAGTTCTTC. Residues: CASSQSRPSGFHNEQFF. The chain carries TRBV4-3 and TRBJ2-1, with 7 bases identical to TRBD2. Germline CDR1 reads LGHNA; CDR2 reads YSLEER. The CDR3 sequence is 17 residues long. The V gene end was trimmed by 2 bases and the J gene end by 5 bases; junction bases not matched to a gene: 12.

The CDR3 here is CASSEGLHTDTQYF. Here the CDR3 DNA reads TGTGCCAGCAGTGAGGGCCTACATACAGATACGCAGTATTTT. This sequence joins TRBV2 and TRBJ2-3; D gene unclear. The CDR3 extends over 14 amino acids. Per germline, CDR1 SNHLY and CDR2 FYNNEI. V was clipped by 3 bases and J by 3 bases, with 10 bases between them.

This rearrangement joins TRBV7-2 to TRBJ1-2; 7 nucleotides agree with TRBD1. V was clipped by 0 bases and J by 2 bases; unmatched bases: 6. The CDR3 totals 16 residues. Germline-derived CDR1 and CDR2 are SGHTA and FQGNSA. Written as DNA, the CDR3 is TGTGCCAGCAGCTTAGCGGCGCAGGGGGGCAACTATGGCTACACCTTC. Translated, it gives CASSLAAQGGNYGYTF.

The chain is built from TRBV12-3 or TRBV12-4 and TRBJ2-5, with D possibly TRBD2 on 5 matching bases. The DNA end lines up better with TRBJ2-7; the J call may be wrong. The CDR3 loop spans 15 amino acids. CDR3 DNA sequence: TGTGCCAGCAGTTTAGTAAGGGAGTTCTCCTACGAGCAGTACTTC. It translates to CASSLVREFSYEQYF.

CDR3 sequence (DNA): TGCAGCGCCGACCCAACAGGGGGCGCCGACAATGAGCAGTTCTTC. This sequence encodes CSADPTGGADNEQFF. The chain is built from TRBV29-1 and TRBJ2-1, with 9 positions matching TRBD1. This CDR3 contains 15 residues. Looked up from germline, CDR1 is SQVTM and CDR2 is ANQGSEA. The ends lost 7 bases at V and 5 bases at J; junction bases unmatched: 12.

V gene TRBV12-3 or TRBV12-4 combines with J gene TRBJ1-2; TRBD1 is a possible D gene (6 bases). V was clipped by 5 bases and J by 4 bases, with 11 bases between them. This CDR3 contains 13 residues. CDR3 residues: CASSQGGAYGYTF. DNA for the CDR3: TGTGCCAGCAGTCAAGGGGGAGCCTATGGCTACACCTTC.

The chain employs TRBV12-3 or TRBV12-4 and TRBJ1-2; D is possibly TRBD1 (5 bases). Deletions cut 0 bases from V and 0 bases from J, with 20 bases between. The CDR3 contains 19 residues. CDR3 coding DNA: TGTGCCAGCAGTTTAGCACTGGCAGGGTCAATTTCGACTAACTATGGCTACACCTTC. Protein: CASSLALAGSISTNYGYTF.